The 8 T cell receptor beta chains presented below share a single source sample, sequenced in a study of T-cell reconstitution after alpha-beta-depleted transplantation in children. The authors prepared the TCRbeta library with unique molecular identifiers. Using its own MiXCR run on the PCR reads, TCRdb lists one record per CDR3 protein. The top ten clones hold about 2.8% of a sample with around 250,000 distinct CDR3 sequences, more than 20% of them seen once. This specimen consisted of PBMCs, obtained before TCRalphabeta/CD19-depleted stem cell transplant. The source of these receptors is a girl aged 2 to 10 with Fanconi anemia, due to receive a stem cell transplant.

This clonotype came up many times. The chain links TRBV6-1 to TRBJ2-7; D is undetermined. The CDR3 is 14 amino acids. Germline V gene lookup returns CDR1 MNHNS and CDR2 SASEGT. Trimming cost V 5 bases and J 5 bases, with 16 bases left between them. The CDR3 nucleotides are TGTGCCAGCAGTCTGATGGGCGCTACCCACGAGCAGTACTTC. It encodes CASSLMGATHEQYF.

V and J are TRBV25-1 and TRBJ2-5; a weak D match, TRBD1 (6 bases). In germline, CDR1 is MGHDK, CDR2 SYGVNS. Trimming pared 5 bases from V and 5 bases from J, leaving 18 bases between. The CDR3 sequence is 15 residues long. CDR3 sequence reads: CASSSIRGTGETQYF. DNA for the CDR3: TGTGCCAGCAGTAGCATCAGGGGCACGGGGGAGACCCAGTACTTC.

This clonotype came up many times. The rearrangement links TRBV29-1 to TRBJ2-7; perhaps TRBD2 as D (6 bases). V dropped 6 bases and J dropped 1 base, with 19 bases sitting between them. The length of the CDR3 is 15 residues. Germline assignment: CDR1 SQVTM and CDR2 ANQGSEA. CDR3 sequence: CSVVLSGSSSYEQYF. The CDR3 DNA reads TGCAGCGTCGTCCTTTCCGGGAGTTCTTCCTACGAGCAGTACTTC.

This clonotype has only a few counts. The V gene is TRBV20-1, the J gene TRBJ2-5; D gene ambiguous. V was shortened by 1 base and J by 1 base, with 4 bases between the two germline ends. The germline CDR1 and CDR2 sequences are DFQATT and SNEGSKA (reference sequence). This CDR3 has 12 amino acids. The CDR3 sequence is CSARGGQETQYF. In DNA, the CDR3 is TGCAGTGCTAGAGGTGGCCAAGAGACCCAGTACTTC.

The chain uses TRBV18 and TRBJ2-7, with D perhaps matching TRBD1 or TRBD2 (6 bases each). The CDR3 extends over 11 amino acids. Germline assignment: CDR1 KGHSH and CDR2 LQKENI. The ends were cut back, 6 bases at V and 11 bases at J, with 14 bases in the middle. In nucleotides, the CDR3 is TGTGCCAGCTCCTGCCAGGGGAGGAAGTACTTC. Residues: CASSCQGRKYF.

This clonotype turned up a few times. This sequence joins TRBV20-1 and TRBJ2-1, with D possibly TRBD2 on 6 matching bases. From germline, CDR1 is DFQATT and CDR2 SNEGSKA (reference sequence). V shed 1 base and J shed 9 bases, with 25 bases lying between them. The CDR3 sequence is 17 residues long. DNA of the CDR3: TGCAGTGCTAGAGGAGGAAGGCTAGTCGATCCCGGGGGTGAGCAGTTCTTC. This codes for CSARGGRLVDPGGEQFF.

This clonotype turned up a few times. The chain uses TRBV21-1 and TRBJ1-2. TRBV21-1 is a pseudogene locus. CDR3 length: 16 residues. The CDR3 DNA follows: TGTGCCAGCAGAAAATGGTATAAGAGTTCTAACTATGGCTACACCTTC. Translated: CASRKWYKSSNYGYTF.

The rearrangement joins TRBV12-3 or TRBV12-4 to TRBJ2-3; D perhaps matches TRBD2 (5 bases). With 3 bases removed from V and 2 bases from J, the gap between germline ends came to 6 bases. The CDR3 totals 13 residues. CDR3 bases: TGTGCCAGCAGTTTGAGGGACACAGATACGCAGTATTTT. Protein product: CASSLRDTDTQYF.